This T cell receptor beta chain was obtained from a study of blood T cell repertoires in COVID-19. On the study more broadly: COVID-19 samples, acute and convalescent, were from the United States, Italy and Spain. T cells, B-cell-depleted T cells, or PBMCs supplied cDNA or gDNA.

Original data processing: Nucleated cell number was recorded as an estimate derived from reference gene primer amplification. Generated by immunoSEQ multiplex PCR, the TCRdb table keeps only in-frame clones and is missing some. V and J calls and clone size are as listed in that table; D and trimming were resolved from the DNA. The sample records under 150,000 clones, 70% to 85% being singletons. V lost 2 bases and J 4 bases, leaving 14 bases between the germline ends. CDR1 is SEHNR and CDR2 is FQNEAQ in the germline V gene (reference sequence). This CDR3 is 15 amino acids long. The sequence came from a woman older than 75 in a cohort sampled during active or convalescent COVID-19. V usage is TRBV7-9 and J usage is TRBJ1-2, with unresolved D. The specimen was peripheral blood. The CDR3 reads CASSLSSIGGYGYTF. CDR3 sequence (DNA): TGTGCCAGCAGCTTATCCTCGATTGGAGGCTATGGCTACACCTTC.